These T cell receptor beta chains were read from a single sample in a study of beta chain features in type 1 diabetes. Using immunoSEQ multiplex PCR, the repertoire was profiled, and TCRdb retains in-frame clones only, with some absent. The data contain around 500,000 clones, about an eighth of them singletons. The sequenced sample was naive CD4+ T cells from blood. These receptors came from a woman aged 18-29 years in good health. The CDR3 runs from the conserved cysteine through the conserved F or W. A D gene is named only where the DNA matches it firmly. Expanded clones are given a class, and other clones once, few, many or no size at all.

V: TRBV4-1; J: TRBJ2-5; size: -; D: -; DNA: TGCGCCAGCAGCCAATCAGGGCAAGAGACCCAGTACTTC; CDR3: CASSQSGQETQYF
V: TRBV7-2; J: TRBJ2-5; size: few; D: -; DNA: TGTGCCAGCAGCTTAACGGGGGGCCAGGAGACCCAGTACTTC; CDR3: CASSLTGGQETQYF
V: TRBV18; J: TRBJ2-7; size: -; D: -; DNA: TGTGCCAGCTCACCATCCAGGAGAGAGCAGTACTTC; CDR3: CASSPSRREQYF
V: TRBV5-1; J: TRBJ2-2; size: -; D: -; DNA: TGCGCCAGCAGCTTACGGGATTACACCGGGGAGCTGTTTTTT; CDR3: CASSLRDYTGELFF
V: TRBV7-2; J: TRBJ2-1; size: -; D: -; DNA: TGTGCCAGCAGCTGGACCGGGACGGCCCCGGGGAATGAGCAGTTCTTC; CDR3: CASSWTGTAPGNEQFF
V: TRBV4-1; J: TRBJ1-4; size: -; D: -; DNA: TGCGCCAGCAGCCAAGTGTCCCGGAATGAAAAACTGTTTTTT; CDR3: CASSQVSRNEKLFF
V: TRBV4-2; J: TRBJ2-4; size: -; D: -; DNA: TGTGCCAGCAGCCAAGTTCCTTTCCTGAGGCAGGTCATAGCCAAAAACATTCAGTACTTC; CDR3: CASSQVPFLRQVIAKNIQYF
V: TRBV6-5; J: TRBJ2-7; size: few; D: -; DNA: TGTGCCAGCAGTTACGACGGGGGACAGTACGAGCAGTACTTC; CDR3: CASSYDGGQYEQYF
V: TRBV18; J: TRBJ2-1; size: -; D: -; DNA: TGTGCCAGCTCACCGAGGACTCGGCATGAGCAGTTCTTC; CDR3: CASSPRTRHEQFF
V: TRBV4-3; J: TRBJ2-7; size: few; D: -; DNA: TGCGCCAGCAGCCAAAGTAGTGGGTCCTACGAGCAGTACTTC; CDR3: CASSQSSGSYEQYF
V: TRBV19; J: TRBJ2-5; size: few; D: -; DNA: TGTGCCAGTAGTCCCTGGAGGGAAGAGACCCAGTACTTC; CDR3: CASSPWREETQYF
V: TRBV9; J: TRBJ2-2; size: few; D: -; DNA: TGTGCCAGCAGCGCACAGCTCGCCGGGGAGCTGTTTTTT; CDR3: CASSAQLAGELFF
V: TRBV30; J: TRBJ2-3; size: few; D: TRBD2; DNA: TGTGCCTGGAGTGTAAAAGGGACTAGCGGGCTGGATACGCAGTATTTT; CDR3: CAWSVKGTSGLDTQYF
V: TRBV2; J: TRBJ2-1; size: few; D: -; DNA: TGTGCCAGCAGAACGACGGAAGGGGCCCATGAGCAGTTCTTC; CDR3: CASRTTEGAHEQFF
V: TRBV18; J: TRBJ1-2; size: few; D: TRBD1; DNA: TGTGCCAGCTCACCACCGGAGACAGGGTATGGCTACACCTTC; CDR3: CASSPPETGYGYTF
V: TRBV5-1; J: TRBJ2-3; size: -; D: TRBD2; DNA: TGCGCCAGCAGCTTGGGCTCTAGCGGGACGACAGATACGCAGTATTTT; CDR3: CASSLGSSGTTDTQYF
V: TRBV6-5; J: TRBJ2-1; size: few; D: -; DNA: TGTGCCAGCAGTTACTTAGCTAGCTCCTACAATGAGCAGTTCTTC; CDR3: CASSYLASSYNEQFF
V: TRBV4-3; J: TRBJ1-5; size: -; D: TRBD1; DNA: TGCGCCAGCAGCCAAAGGACAGGGAGGCCCCAGCATTTT; CDR3: CASSQRTGRPQHF
V: TRBV5-1; J: TRBJ2-3; size: -; D: -; DNA: TGCGCCAGCAGCCTCCTGGGGGACACAGATACGCAGTATTTT; CDR3: CASSLLGDTDTQYF
V: TRBV4-1; J: TRBJ1-2; size: few; D: -; DNA: TGCGCCAGCAGCCGGGGTGACTATGGCTACACCTTC; CDR3: CASSRGDYGYTF
V: TRBV4-3; J: TRBJ2-5; size: -; D: -; DNA: TGCGCCAGCAGCCAAGATTTGCGGGGCCAAGAGACCCAGTACTTC; CDR3: CASSQDLRGQETQYF
V: TRBV19; J: TRBJ2-4; size: few; D: -; DNA: TGTGCCAGTAGTATTTGGGGGGAGGCCAAAGCCAAAAACATTCAGTACTTC; CDR3: CASSIWGEAKAKNIQYF
V: TRBV11-3; J: TRBJ2-5; size: few; D: -; DNA: TGTGCCAGCAGCTTAGATGGAGAGACCCAGTACTTC; CDR3: CASSLDGETQYF
V: TRBV30; J: TRBJ2-7; size: -; D: -; DNA: TGTGCCTGGAGTCGGAGGCGGGACAGTGAATCCTACGAGCAGTACTTC; CDR3: CAWSRRRDSESYEQYF
V: TRBV7-9; J: TRBJ1-1; size: few; D: -; DNA: TGTGCCAGCAGCTTAGCGCTCGGTAGCGAAGCTTTCTTT; CDR3: CASSLALGSEAFF
V: TRBV5-1; J: TRBJ2-5; size: few; D: -; DNA: TGCGCCAGCAGCTTCGACGGCCCCGCGGGGGAGACCCAGTACTTC; CDR3: CASSFDGPAGETQYF
V: TRBV29-1; J: TRBJ1-2; size: -; D: -; DNA: TGCAGCGTTGTGGTTCAGGGTGGCTACACCTTC; CDR3: CSVVVQGGYTF
V: TRBV5-1; J: TRBJ2-6; size: -; D: -; DNA: TGCGCCAGCAGCCGCAGGGGAAGTAGCTCTGGGGCCAACGTCCTGACTTTC; CDR3: CASSRRGSSSGANVLTF
V: TRBV7-9; J: TRBJ2-7; size: few; D: -; DNA: TGTGCCAGCAGCTTAGTTGATGACGGAGAGGGAGAGCAGTACTTC; CDR3: CASSLVDDGEGEQYF
V: TRBV4-3; J: TRBJ2-3; size: few; D: -; DNA: TGCGCCAGCAGCCAAGGTCGAGTTATGGCAGATACGCAGTATTTT; CDR3: CASSQGRVMADTQYF
V: TRBV2; J: TRBJ2-7; size: -; D: -; DNA: TGTGCCAGCAAAGAGGGGATCGAGCAGTACTTC; CDR3: CASKEGIEQYF
V: TRBV5-1; J: TRBJ1-2; size: few; D: -; DNA: TGCGCCAGCAGGAAGGAACAGGATGGCTACACCTTC; CDR3: CASRKEQDGYTF
V: TRBV18; J: TRBJ2-7; size: -; D: TRBD1; DNA: TGTGCCAGCTCACCAACTGGACAGGGGCCTCCCTACGAGCAGTACTTC; CDR3: CASSPTGQGPPYEQYF
V: TRBV30; J: TRBJ1-2; size: -; D: TRBD1; DNA: TGTGCCTGGATTGACAGGGGCTACGGCTACACCTTC; CDR3: CAWIDRGYGYTF
V: TRBV11-2; J: TRBJ1-2; size: -; D: -; DNA: TGTGCCAGCAGTAGATATAACTATGGCTACACCTTC; CDR3: CASSRYNYGYTF
V: TRBV18; J: TRBJ2-1; size: -; D: TRBD2; DNA: TGTGCCAGCTCACCAAGCGGGACGTACAATGAGCAGTTCTTC; CDR3: CASSPSGTYNEQFF
V: TRBV19; J: TRBJ2-6; size: few; D: TRBD1; DNA: TGTGCCAGTAGTACCGGACAGGGGGCGGCTGGGGCCAACGTCCTGACTTTC; CDR3: CASSTGQGAAGANVLTF
V: TRBV9; J: TRBJ2-5; size: -; D: -; DNA: TGTGCCAGCAGCGGACAAACTAGATGGGGTGAGACCCAGTACTTC; CDR3: CASSGQTRWGETQYF
V: TRBV2; J: TRBJ2-5; size: few; D: -; DNA: TGTGCCAGCAGTGTCATGGCGGGACTGGGGGAGACCCAGTACTTC; CDR3: CASSVMAGLGETQYF
V: TRBV9; J: TRBJ2-3; size: -; D: TRBD1; DNA: TGTGCCAGCAGCCGACAGGGGCTGGAGAGGCTACTTACAGATACGCAGTATTTT; CDR3: CASSRQGLERLLTDTQYF
V: TRBV9; J: TRBJ2-7; size: few; D: -; DNA: TGTGCCAGCAGCGCCCCAGGGTCCGAGCAGTACTTC; CDR3: CASSAPGSEQYF
V: TRBV4-2; J: TRBJ2-1; size: few; D: -; DNA: TGTGCCAGCAGCCGAGCCGGGAAGCACTCCTACAATGAGCAGTTCTTC; CDR3: CASSRAGKHSYNEQFF
V: TRBV28; J: TRBJ2-1; size: few; D: TRBD2; DNA: TGTGCCAGCAAAAGGAGCGGGACCCGTTCCAATGAGCAGTTCTTC; CDR3: CASKRSGTRSNEQFF
V: TRBV7-9; J: TRBJ1-2; size: -; D: -; DNA: TGTGCCAGCAGCACGTTGTATGGCTACACCTTC; CDR3: CASSTLYGYTF
V: TRBV15; J: TRBJ2-3; size: few; D: TRBD1; DNA: TGTGCCACCAGCCCAGGGACAGCTATCTTGGCAGATACGCAGTATTTT; CDR3: CATSPGTAILADTQYF
V: TRBV5-4; J: TRBJ2-1; size: few; D: TRBD1; DNA: TGTGCCAGCAGCGCTGGGACAGATTACAATGAGCAGTTCTTC; CDR3: CASSAGTDYNEQFF
V: TRBV29-1; J: TRBJ2-2; size: -; D: -; DNA: TGCAGCGTTGAAGCAGCTTATAAGAACACCGGGGAGCTGTTTTTT; CDR3: CSVEAAYKNTGELFF
V: TRBV7-7; J: TRBJ2-7; size: -; D: TRBD1; DNA: TGTGCTAGCAGCCGGGGGACAGGGGCCACCTACGAGCAGTACTTC; CDR3: CASSRGTGATYEQYF